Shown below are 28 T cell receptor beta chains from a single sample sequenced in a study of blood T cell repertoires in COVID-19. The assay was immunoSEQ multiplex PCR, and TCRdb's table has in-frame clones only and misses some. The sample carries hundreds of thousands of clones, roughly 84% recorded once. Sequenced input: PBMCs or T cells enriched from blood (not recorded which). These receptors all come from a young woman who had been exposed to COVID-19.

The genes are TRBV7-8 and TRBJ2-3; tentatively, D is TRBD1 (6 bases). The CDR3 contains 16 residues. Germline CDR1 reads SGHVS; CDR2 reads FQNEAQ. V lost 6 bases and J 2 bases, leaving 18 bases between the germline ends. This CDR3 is CASSPLRDTFTDTQYF. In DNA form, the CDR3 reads TGTGCCAGCAGTCCTCTCCGGGACACCTTCACAGATACGCAGTATTTT.

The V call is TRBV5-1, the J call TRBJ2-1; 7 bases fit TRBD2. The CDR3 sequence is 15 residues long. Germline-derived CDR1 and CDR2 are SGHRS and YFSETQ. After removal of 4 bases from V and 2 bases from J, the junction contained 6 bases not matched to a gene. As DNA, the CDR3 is TGCGCCAGCAGCCACGAAGGGACTACCTACAATGAGCAGTTCTTC. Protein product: CASSHEGTTYNEQFF.

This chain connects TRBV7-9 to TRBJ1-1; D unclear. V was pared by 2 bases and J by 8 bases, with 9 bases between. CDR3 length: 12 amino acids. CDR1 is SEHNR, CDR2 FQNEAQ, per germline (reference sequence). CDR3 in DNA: TGTGCCAGCAGCTTATCCGGAGGCGAAGCTTTCTTT. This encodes CASSLSGGEAFF. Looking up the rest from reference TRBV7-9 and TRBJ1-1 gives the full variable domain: DTGVSQNPRHKITKRGQNVTFRCDPISEHNRLYWYRQTLGQGPEFLTYFQNEAQLEKSRLLSDRFSAERPKGSFSTLEIQRTEQGDSAMYLCASSLSGGEAFFGQGTRLTVV.

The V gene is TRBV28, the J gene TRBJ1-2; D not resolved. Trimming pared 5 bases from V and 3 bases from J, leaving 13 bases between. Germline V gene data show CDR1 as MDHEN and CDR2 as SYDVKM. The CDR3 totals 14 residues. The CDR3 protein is CASSPPLPYYGYTF. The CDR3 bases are TGTGCCAGCAGTCCTCCTCTACCTTACTATGGCTACACCTTC.

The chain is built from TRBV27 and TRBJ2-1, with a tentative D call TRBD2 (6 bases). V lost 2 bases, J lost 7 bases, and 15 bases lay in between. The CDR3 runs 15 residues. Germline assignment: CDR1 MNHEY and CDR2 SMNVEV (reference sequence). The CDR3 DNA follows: TGTGCCAGCAGTTTAATGGGCGGGGCATCAAATGAGCAGTTCTTC. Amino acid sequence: CASSLMGGASNEQFF.

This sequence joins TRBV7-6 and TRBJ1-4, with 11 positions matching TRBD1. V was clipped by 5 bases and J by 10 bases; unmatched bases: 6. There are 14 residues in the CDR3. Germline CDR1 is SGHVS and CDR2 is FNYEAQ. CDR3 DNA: TGTGCCAGCAGCACCCGGGACAGGGGGGGAAAACTGTTTTTT. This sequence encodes CASSTRDRGGKLFF.

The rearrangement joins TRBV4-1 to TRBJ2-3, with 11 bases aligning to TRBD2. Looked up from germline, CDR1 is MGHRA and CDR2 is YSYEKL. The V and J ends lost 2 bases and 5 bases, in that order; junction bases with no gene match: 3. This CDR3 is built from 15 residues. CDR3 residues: CASSQPTSGEDTQYF. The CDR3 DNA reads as TGCGCCAGCAGCCAACCGACTAGCGGGGAAGATACGCAGTATTTT.

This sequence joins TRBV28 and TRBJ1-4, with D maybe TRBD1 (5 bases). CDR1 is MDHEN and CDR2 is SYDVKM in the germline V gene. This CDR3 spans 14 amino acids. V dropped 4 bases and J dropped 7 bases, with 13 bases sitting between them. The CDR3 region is CASSSNRGGEKLFF. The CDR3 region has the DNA TGTGCCAGCAGTTCTAATAGGGGAGGTGAAAAACTGTTTTTT.

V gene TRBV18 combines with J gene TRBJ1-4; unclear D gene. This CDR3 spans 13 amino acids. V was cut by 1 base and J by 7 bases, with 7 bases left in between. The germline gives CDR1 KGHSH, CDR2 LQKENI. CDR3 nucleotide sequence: TGTGCCAGCTCACCACAGAGAGGTGAAAAACTGTTTTTT. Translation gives CASSPQRGEKLFF.

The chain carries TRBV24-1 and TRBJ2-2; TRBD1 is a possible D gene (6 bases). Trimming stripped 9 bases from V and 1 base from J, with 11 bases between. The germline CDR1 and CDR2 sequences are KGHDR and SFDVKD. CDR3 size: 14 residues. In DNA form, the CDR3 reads TGTGCCACCCGACAGGTGGTGAACACCGGGGAGCTGTTTTTT. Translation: CATRQVVNTGELFF.

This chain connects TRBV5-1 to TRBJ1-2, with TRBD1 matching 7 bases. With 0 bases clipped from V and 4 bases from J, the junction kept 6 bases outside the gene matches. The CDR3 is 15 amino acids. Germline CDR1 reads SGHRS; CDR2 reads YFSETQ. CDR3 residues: CASSLGDSSLYGYTF. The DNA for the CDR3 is TGCGCCAGCAGCTTGGGGGACAGCAGCCTCTATGGCTACACCTTC. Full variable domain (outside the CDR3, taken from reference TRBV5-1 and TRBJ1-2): KAGVTQTPRYLIKTRGQQVTLSCSPISGHRSVSWYQQTPGQGLQFLFEYFSETQRNKGNFPGRFSGRQFSNSRSEMNVSTLELGDSALYLCASSLGDSSLYGYTFGSGTRLTVV.

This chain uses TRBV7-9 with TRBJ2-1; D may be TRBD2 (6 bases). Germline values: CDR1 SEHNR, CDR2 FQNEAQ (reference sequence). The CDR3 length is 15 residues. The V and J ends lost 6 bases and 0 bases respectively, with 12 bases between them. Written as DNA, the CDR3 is TGTGCCAGCAGATCCAGTAGCGGCTCCTACAATGAGCAGTTCTTC. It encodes CASRSSSGSYNEQFF.

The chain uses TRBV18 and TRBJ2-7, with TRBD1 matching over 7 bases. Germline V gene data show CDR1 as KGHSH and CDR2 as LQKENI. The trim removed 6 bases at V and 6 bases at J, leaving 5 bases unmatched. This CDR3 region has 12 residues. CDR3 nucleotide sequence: TGTGCCAGCTCCCAGACAGGGAGCGAGCAGTACTTC. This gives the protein CASSQTGSEQYF.

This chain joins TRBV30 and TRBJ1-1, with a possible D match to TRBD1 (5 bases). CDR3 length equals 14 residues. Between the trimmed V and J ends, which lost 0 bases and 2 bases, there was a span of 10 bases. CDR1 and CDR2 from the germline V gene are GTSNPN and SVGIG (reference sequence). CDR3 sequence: CAWSVRTPNTEAFF. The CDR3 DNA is TGTGCCTGGAGTGTAAGGACACCAAACACTGAAGCTTTCTTT.

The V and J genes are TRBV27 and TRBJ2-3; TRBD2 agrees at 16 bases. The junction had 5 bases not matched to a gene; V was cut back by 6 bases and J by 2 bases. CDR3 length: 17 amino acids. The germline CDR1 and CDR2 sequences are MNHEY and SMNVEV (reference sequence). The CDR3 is CASRGLAGGITTDTQYF. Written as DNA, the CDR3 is TGTGCCAGCAGGGGACTAGCGGGGGGGATCACCACAGATACGCAGTATTTT.

The CDR3 DNA reads as TGTGCCACCAGAATATTCGGGGACTCTGGGGCCAACGTCCTGACTTTC. Translation: CATRIFGDSGANVLTF. The rearrangement links TRBV15 to TRBJ2-6; maybe TRBD2 (5 bases). The germline V and J ends were trimmed by 6 bases and 0 bases, with 12 bases remaining between them. Looked up from germline, CDR1 is LNHNV and CDR2 is YYDKDF (reference sequence). CDR3 size: 16 residues.

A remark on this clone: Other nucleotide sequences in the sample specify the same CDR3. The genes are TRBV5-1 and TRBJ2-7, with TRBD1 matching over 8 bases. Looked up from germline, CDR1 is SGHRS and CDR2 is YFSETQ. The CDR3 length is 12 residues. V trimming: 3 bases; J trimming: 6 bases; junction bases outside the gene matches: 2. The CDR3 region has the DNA TGCGCCAGCAGCTCCACAGGGGGCGAGCAGTACTTC. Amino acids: CASSSTGGEQYF.

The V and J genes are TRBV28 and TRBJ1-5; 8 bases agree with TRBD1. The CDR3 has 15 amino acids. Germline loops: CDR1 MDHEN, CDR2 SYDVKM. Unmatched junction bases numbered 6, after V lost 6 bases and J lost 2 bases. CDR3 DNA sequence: TGTGCCAGCAGACCCCTGACAGGGGGCAATCAGCCCCAGCATTTT. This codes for CASRPLTGGNQPQHF.

CDR3 nucleotides: TGTGCCAGCAGTTCAGGGAACGTCAGGTATAGCAATCAGCCCCAGCATTTT. The encoded protein is CASSSGNVRYSNQPQHF. The V gene is TRBV27, the J gene TRBJ1-5; a weak D match, TRBD1 (5 bases). This CDR3 is 17 amino acids long. With 4 bases removed from V and 0 bases from J, the gap between germline ends came to 16 bases. Germline V gene sequence: CDR1 MNHEY, CDR2 SMNVEV (reference sequence).

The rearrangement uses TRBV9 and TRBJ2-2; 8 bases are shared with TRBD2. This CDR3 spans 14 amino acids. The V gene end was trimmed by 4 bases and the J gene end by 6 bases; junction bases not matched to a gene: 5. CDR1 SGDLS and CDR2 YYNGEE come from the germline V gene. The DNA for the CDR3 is TGTGCCAGCAGCCCCCGGGGGGGTCCCGGGGAGCTGTTTTTT. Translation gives CASSPRGGPGELFF.

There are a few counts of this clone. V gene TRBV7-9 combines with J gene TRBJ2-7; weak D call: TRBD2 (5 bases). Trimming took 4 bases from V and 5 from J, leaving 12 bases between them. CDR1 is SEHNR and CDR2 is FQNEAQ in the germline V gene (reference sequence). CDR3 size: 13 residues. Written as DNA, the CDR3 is TGTGCCAGCAGCTCGGGGATAACTCACGAGCAGTACTTC. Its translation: CASSSGITHEQYF.

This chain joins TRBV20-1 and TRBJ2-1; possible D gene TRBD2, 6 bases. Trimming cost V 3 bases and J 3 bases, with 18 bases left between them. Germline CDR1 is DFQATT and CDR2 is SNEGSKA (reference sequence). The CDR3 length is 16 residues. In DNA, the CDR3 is TGCAGTGCTAGTGAGGTCGGGGGAGGCGACTACAATGAGCAGTTCTTC. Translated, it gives CSASEVGGGDYNEQFF.

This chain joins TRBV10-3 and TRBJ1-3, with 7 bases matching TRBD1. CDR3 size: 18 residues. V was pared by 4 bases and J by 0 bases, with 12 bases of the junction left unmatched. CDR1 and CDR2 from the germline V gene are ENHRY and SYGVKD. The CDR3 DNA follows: TGTGCCATCAGTGCGGACAGGCTAGACCTGGGCTCTGGAAACACCATATATTTT. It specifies CAISADRLDLGSGNTIYF.

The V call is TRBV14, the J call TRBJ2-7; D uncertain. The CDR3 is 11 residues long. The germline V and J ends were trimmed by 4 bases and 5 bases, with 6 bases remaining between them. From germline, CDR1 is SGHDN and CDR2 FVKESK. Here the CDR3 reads CASSLFDEQYF. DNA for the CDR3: TGTGCCAGCAGCCTGTTCGACGAGCAGTACTTC.

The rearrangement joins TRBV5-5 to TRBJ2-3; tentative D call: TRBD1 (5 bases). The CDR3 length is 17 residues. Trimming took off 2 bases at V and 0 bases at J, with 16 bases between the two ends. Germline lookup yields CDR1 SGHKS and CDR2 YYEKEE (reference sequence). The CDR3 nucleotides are TGTGCCAGCAGCTTAAGGGGAAGGGCCCCTAGCACAGATACGCAGTATTTT. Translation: CASSLRGRAPSTDTQYF.

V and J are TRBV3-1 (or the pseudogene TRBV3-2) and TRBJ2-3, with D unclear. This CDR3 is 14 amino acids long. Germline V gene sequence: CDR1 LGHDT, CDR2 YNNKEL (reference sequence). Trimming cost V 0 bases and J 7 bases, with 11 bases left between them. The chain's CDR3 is CASSQDTFANTQYF. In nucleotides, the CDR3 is TGTGCCAGCAGCCAAGATACTTTTGCGAATACGCAGTATTTT.

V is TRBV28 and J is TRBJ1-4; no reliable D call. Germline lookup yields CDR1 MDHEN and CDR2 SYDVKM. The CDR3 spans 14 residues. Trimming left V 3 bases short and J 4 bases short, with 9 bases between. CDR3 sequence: CASSFPDNNEKLFF. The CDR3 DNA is TGTGCCAGCAGTTTCCCAGATAATAATGAAAAACTGTTTTTT. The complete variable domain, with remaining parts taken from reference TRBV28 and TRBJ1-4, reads DVKVTQSSRYLVKRTGEKVFLECVQDMDHENMFWYRQDPGLGLRLIYFSYDVKMKEKGDIPEGYSVSREKKERFSLILESASTNQTSMYLCASSFPDNNEKLFFGSGTQLSVL.

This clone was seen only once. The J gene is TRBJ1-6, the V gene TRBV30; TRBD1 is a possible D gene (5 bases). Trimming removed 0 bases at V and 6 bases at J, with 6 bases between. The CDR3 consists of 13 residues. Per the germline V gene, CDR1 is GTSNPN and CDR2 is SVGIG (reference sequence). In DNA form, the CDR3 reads TGTGCCTGGAGTGTACAGGCTAATTCACCCCTCCACTTT. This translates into CAWSVQANSPLHF.